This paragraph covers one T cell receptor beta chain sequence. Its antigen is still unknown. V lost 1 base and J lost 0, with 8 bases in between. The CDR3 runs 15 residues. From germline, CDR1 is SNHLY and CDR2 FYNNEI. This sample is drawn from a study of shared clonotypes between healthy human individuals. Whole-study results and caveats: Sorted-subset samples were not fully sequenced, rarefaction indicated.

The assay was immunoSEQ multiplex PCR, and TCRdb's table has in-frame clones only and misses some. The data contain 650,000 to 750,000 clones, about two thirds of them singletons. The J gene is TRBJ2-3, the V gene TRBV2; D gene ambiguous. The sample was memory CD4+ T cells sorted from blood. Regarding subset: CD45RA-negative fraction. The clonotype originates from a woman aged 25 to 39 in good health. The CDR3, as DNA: TGTGCCAGCAGTGAAGGGACGCTAAGCACAGATACGCAGTATTTT. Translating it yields CASSEGTLSTDTQYF. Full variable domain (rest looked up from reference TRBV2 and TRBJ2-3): EPEVTQTPSHQVTQMGQEVILRCVPISNHLYFYWYRQILGQKVEFLVSFYNNEISEKSEIFDDQFSVERPDGSNFTLKIRSTKLEDSAMYFCASSEGTLSTDTQYFGPGTRLTVL.